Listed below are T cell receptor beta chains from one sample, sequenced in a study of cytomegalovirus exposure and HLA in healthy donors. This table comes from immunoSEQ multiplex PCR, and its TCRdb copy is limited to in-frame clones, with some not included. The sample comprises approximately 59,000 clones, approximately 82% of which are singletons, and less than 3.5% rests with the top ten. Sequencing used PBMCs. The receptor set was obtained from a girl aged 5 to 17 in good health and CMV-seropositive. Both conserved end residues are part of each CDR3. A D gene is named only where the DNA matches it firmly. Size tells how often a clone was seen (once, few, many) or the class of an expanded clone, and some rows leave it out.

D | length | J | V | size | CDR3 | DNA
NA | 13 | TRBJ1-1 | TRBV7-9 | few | CASRLGGKTEAFF | TGTGCCAGCAGACTAGGGGGAAAAACTGAAGCTTTCTTT
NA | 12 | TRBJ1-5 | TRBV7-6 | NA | CASSHTRGPQHF | TGTGCCAGCAGCCATACCCGGGGGCCCCAGCATTTT
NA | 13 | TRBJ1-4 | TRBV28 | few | CASSRTINEKLFF | TGTGCCAGCAGTAGGACAATTAATGAAAAACTGTTTTTT
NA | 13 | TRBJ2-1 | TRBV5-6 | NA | CASSLGGANEQFF | TGTGCCAGCAGCTTGGGCGGAGCCAATGAGCAGTTCTTC
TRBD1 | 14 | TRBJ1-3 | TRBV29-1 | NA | CSAMGQGAGNTIYF | TGCAGCGCCATGGGACAGGGGGCTGGAAACACCATATATTTT
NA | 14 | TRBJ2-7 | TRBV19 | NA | CASSPFGAHYEQYF | TGTGCCAGTAGCCCCTTTGGGGCCCACTACGAGCAGTACTTC
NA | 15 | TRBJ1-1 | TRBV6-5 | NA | CASGTSRHSNTEAFF | TGTGCCAGCGGAACCTCCCGACACTCGAACACTGAAGCTTTCTTT
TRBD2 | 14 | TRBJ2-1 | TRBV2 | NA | CASSEARLAGGLFF | TGTGCCAGCAGTGAAGCGCGACTAGCGGGGGGACTTTTCTTC
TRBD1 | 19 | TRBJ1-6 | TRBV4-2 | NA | CASSQDRNRDREPNSPLHF | TGTGCCAGCAGCCAAGACAGGAACCGGGACAGGGAACCTAATTCACCCCTCCACTTT
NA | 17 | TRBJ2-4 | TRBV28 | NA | CASSLGQIHLAKNIQYF | TGTGCCAGCAGTTTAGGTCAGATCCATCTAGCCAAAAACATTCAGTACTTC
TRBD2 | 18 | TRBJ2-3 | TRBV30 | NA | CAFQAPGLAGGLTDTQYF | TGTGCCTTCCAAGCACCGGGACTAGCGGGGGGCCTAACAGATACGCAGTATTTT
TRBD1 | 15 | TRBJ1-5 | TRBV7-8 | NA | CASSLNRGGNQPQHF | TGTGCCAGCAGCTTAAACAGGGGAGGCAATCAGCCCCAGCATTTT
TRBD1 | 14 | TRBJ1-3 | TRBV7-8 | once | CASNPTGSGNTIYF | TGTGCCAGCAACCCGACAGGGTCCGGAAACACCATATATTTT
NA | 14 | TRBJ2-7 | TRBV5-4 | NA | CASSMDGNSYEQYF | TGTGCCAGCAGCATGGACGGGAACTCCTACGAGCAGTACTTC
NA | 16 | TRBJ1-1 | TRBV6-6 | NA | CASSYAKGRVDTEAFF | TGTGCCAGCAGTTACGCAAAGGGGAGGGTGGACACTGAAGCTTTCTTT
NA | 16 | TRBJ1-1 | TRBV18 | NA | CASSTKKTSGFTEAFF | TGTGCCAGCTCAACCAAAAAGACATCTGGATTCACTGAAGCTTTCTTT
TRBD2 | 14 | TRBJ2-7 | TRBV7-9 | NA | CASSFRREADEQYF | TGTGCCAGCAGCTTTCGGCGGGAGGCCGACGAGCAGTACTTC
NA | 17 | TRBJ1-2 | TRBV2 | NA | CASSESTGSRANYGYTF | TGTGCCAGCAGTGAAAGTACAGGATCGCGAGCTAACTATGGCTACACCTTC
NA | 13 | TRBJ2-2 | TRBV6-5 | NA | CASSSSRTGELFF | TGTGCCAGCAGTTCGAGTCGTACCGGGGAGCTGTTTTTT
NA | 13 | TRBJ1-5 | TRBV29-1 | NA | CSVTGSDDQPQHF | TGCAGCGTTACAGGGTCCGATGATCAGCCCCAGCATTTT
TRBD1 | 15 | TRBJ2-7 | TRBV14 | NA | CASSRSGTGIYEQYF | TGTGCCAGCAGCCGATCCGGGACAGGGATCTACGAGCAGTACTTC
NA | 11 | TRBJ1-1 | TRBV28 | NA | CASSTGYGAFF | TGTGCCAGCAGCACAGGGTACGGAGCTTTCTTT
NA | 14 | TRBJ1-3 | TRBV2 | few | CASREQGPGNTIYF | TGTGCCAGCAGAGAACAGGGCCCTGGAAACACCATATATTTT
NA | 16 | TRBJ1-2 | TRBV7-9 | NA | CASSLGEATSNYGYTF | TGTGCCAGCAGCTTAGGGGAGGCCACCTCTAACTATGGCTACACCTTC
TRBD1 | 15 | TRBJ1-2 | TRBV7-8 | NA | CASSPRTGGDYGYTF | TGTGCCAGCAGCCCTAGGACAGGGGGCGACTATGGCTACACCTTC
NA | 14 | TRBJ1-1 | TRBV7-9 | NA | CASSATIGGTEAFF | TGTGCCAGCAGCGCCACTATTGGCGGCACTGAAGCTTTCTTT
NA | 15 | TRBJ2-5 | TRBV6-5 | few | CASSYSRGIQETQYF | TGTGCCAGCAGTTACTCGAGAGGGATCCAAGAGACCCAGTACTTC
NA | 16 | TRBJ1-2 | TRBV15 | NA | CATEKSSGPLNYGYTF | TGTGCCACCGAAAAATCATCAGGCCCGCTTAACTATGGCTACACCTTC
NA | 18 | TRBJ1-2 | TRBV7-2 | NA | CASSLAHPSRGMSYGYTF | TGTGCCAGCAGCTTAGCCCATCCCAGCAGGGGTATGAGCTATGGCTACACCTTC
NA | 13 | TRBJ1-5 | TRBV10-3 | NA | CAISVGSNQPQHF | TGTGCCATCAGTGTCGGGAGCAATCAGCCCCAGCATTTT
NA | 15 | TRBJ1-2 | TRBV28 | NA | CASSPIPGRNYGYTF | TGTGCCAGCAGCCCAATTCCAGGGAGGAACTATGGCTACACCTTC
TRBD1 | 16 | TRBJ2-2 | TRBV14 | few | CASSGTGTAFAGELFF | TGTGCCAGCAGCGGTACCGGGACAGCTTTCGCCGGGGAGCTGTTTTTT
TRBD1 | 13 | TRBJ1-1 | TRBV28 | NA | CANSLARQGRAFF | TGTGCCAACAGTTTGGCCCGACAGGGGCGGGCTTTCTTT
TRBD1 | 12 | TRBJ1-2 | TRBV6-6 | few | CASRPGQPPSTF | TGTGCCAGCAGGCCGGGACAGCCACCCTCAACCTTC
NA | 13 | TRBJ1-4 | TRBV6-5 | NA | CASKKGYGEKLFF | TGTGCCAGCAAGAAGGGGTACGGCGAAAAACTGTTTTTT
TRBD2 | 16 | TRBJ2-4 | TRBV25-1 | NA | CASSVGGELAKNIQYF | TGTGCCAGCAGTGTGGGGGGGGAACTAGCCAAAAACATTCAGTACTTC
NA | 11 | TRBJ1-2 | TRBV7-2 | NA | CASRDSPLSTF | TGTGCCAGCAGGGACTCCCCTCTGAGCACCTTC
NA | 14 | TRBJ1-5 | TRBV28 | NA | CASSYGQLNQPQHF | TGTGCCAGCAGCTACGGACAGCTTAATCAGCCCCAGCATTTT
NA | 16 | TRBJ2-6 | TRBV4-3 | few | CASSQDEGAGANVLTF | TGCGCCAGCAGCCAAGACGAGGGGGCTGGGGCCAACGTCCTGACTTTC
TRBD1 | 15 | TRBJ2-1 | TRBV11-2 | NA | CASSTSGGLGNEQFF | TGTGCCAGCAGCACGTCAGGGGGCCTGGGCAATGAGCAGTTCTTC
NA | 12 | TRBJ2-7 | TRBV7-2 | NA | CASSLVMYEQYF | TGTGCCAGCAGCTTAGTTATGTACGAGCAGTACTTC